This T cell receptor (beta chain) was recovered during a study of T cells after yellow fever vaccination. Conversion of TCR transcripts into cDNA relied on 5'RACE template switching, which added a universal primer site and UMIs. TCRdb re-analysed the 5' RACE reads in MiXCR, keeping a single row per CDR3 protein. The table has about 500,000 distinct CDR3 sequences, around 17% seen once. The V and J ends lost 3 bases and 3 bases respectively, with 15 bases between them. Looked up from germline, CDR1 is SGHVS and CDR2 is FQNEAQ. CDR3 size: 16 residues. As concerns this clonotype: Its antigen is unidentified.

Study-level results: Highly abundant clonotypes carried over from the bulk population could end up in FACS-sorted repertoires as contaminants. Subsequent to the booster, the majority of primary-vaccination clones reappeared (96% CD4, about 90% CD8). Across the CD4 and CD8 compartments, a small share of clonotypes was present in both.

The receptor's source is a man between 18 and 35 years old who received the YFV17D yellow fever vaccine. This sequence joins TRBV7-8 and TRBJ1-5; D uncertain. The sequences come from PBMCs, collected more than 4 days after the first yellow fever vaccination. CDR3 nucleotide sequence: TGTGCCAGCAGCTTGGTCCTATGGCAGGACAATCAGCCCCAGCATTTT. Translation: CASSLVLWQDNQPQHF.